The present T cell receptor (beta chain) was sequenced within a study of blood T cell repertoires in COVID-19. Assay used: immunoSEQ multiplex PCR; TCRdb lists only in-frame clones, some missing. The table records 100,000 to 150,000 clones, approximately 81% of them present only once. J was trimmed by 3 bases and V by 5 bases; bases with no gene match: 8. CDR3 length equals 15 residues. Germline lookup yields CDR1 MDHEN and CDR2 SYDVKM. Seattle participants joined during active infection and were tracked over time. V and J are TRBV28 and TRBJ2-3, with 7 bases fitting TRBD2. Input material: peripheral blood. The source of this sequence is a man older than 75 with COVID-19, enrolled during active disease. The CDR3 region is CASSPSGGGTDTQYF. In DNA, the CDR3 is TGTGCCAGCAGTCCCAGTGGGGGGGGAACAGATACGCAGTATTTT.